Shown below are 27 T cell receptor beta chains from a single sample sequenced in a study of OX40 agonist ivuxolimab in advanced cancers. Data came from immunoSEQ multiplex PCR; TCRdb stores just in-frame clones and leaves some out. The data show more than 60,000 clones, roughly 81% seen once. The input for sequencing was CD4+ or CD8+ T cells sorted from blood, taken in a trial of the OX40 agonist ivuxolimab. The receptors come from an adult with an advanced solid tumor such as melanoma, head and neck, liver or kidney cancer.

This clone has only one observation. The chain recombines TRBV5-1 with TRBJ2-3; TRBD1 matches at 8 bases. The CDR3 has 13 residues. The trim removed 4 bases at V and 6 bases at J, leaving 4 bases unmatched. Germline loops: CDR1 SGHRS, CDR2 YFSETQ. For the CDR3, the DNA is TGCGCCAGCAGCAAGGACAGGGCGGATACGCAGTATTTT. Translation: CASSKDRADTQYF.

The chain is built from TRBV7-8 and TRBJ2-4; a possible D gene is TRBD2 (5 bases). The V gene's germline CDR1 is SGHVS and CDR2 FQNEAQ. The CDR3 totals 21 residues. Trimming removed 2 bases from V and 0 bases from J, with 26 bases in between. The CDR3 DNA follows: TGTGCCAGCAGCTTATTCTCTTACCGGGAACAAATTCCCTTAGCCAAAAACATTCAGTACTTC. Protein: CASSLFSYREQIPLAKNIQYF.

V usage is TRBV27 and J usage is TRBJ2-7, with D perhaps TRBD1 (5 bases). V was pared by 5 bases and J by 0 bases, with 14 bases between. CDR1 and CDR2 (germline): MNHEY, SMNVEV (reference sequence). The CDR3 has 15 amino acids. The CDR3 sequence: CASSLQGFFSYEQYF. CDR3 DNA sequence: TGTGCCAGCAGTCTCCAGGGATTTTTCTCCTACGAGCAGTACTTC.

In this sample, this clone turned up many times. CDR3 sequence: CGGRLMNTEAFF. The CDR3 DNA follows: TGTGGCGGGCGGCTGATGAACACTGAAGCTTTCTTT. The chain combines TRBV30 with TRBJ1-1; D is undetermined. There are 12 residues in the CDR3. Looked up from germline, CDR1 is GTSNPN and CDR2 is SVGIG (reference sequence).

This chain links TRBV18 with TRBJ2-1, with no clear D. Germline loops: CDR1 KGHSH, CDR2 LQKENI. Trimming left V 0 bases short and J 0 bases short, with 6 bases between. The CDR3 totals 15 residues. In DNA form, the CDR3 reads TGTGCCAGCTCACCACCAGCCTCCTCCTACAATGAGCAGTTCTTC. It specifies CASSPPASSYNEQFF.

This chain links TRBV5-1 with TRBJ2-1; D tentatively reads TRBD1 or TRBD2 (5 bases each). CDR1 and CDR2 (germline): SGHRS, YFSETQ. Trimming took off 9 bases at V and 5 bases at J, with 9 bases between the two ends. CDR3 length: 11 residues. This CDR3 is CATGADNEQFF. The CDR3, as DNA: TGCGCCACCGGGGCGGACAATGAGCAGTTCTTC.

V and J are TRBV2 and TRBJ1-5, with D maybe TRBD1 (6 bases). Trimming stripped 8 bases from V and 9 bases from J, with 14 bases between. The CDR3 length is 12 residues. Germline-derived CDR1 and CDR2 are SNHLY and FYNNEI. CDR3 sequence (DNA): TGTGCCAGCGGGGACATCCGGACGCCCCAGCATTTT. This gives the protein CASGDIRTPQHF.

The chain is built from TRBV5-1 and TRBJ2-5, with D perhaps matching TRBD1 (6 bases). Germline V lookup: CDR1 SGHRS, CDR2 YFSETQ. The CDR3 loop spans 14 amino acids. The germline V and J ends were trimmed by 4 bases and 4 bases, with 14 bases remaining between them. The CDR3 spells CASSLGTPRETQYF. Written as DNA, the CDR3 is TGCGCCAGCAGCCTCGGGACACCACGAGAGACCCAGTACTTC.

CDR3 sequence: CASGDSGRSPLHF. The CDR3 DNA sequence: TGTGCCAGTGGTGACTCGGGCAGATCACCCCTCCACTTT. The rearrangement uses TRBV19 and TRBJ1-6; D is ambiguous. The germline V gene has CDR1 LNHDA and CDR2 SQIVND (reference sequence). This CDR3 contains 13 residues. The germline V and J ends were trimmed by 8 bases and 10 bases, with 15 bases remaining between them.

The chain uses TRBV4-1 and TRBJ2-3; 11 bases match TRBD2. CDR1 is MGHRA and CDR2 is YSYEKL in the germline V gene. This CDR3 contains 17 residues. V shed 7 bases, J shed 3 bases, and the junction held 12 bases outside the gene matches. As DNA, the CDR3 is TGCGCCAGCATTGAGGTAGCGGGAGGGCTGGGAACAGATACGCAGTATTTT. Translated: CASIEVAGGLGTDTQYF.

This clone showed up just a few times. The chain links TRBV5-1 to TRBJ2-2; 7 nucleotides match TRBD1. The V segment lost 2 bases and the J segment 1 base; nucleotides outside the gene matches: 5. Germline V CDR1 and CDR2: SGHRS, YFSETQ. CDR3 length: 16 amino acids. The CDR3 spells CASSFRDSRNTGELFF. Here the CDR3 DNA reads TGCGCCAGCAGCTTTAGGGACAGCCGGAACACCGGGGAGCTGTTTTTT.

The chain carries TRBV9 and TRBJ1-2; D is undetermined. This CDR3 contains 12 residues. Trimming pared 0 bases from V and 4 bases from J, leaving 4 bases between. CDR1 is SGDLS, CDR2 YYNGEE, per germline. CDR3 amino acids: CASSVEGYGYTF. DNA for the CDR3: TGTGCCAGCAGCGTAGAGGGCTATGGCTACACCTTC.

The chain couples TRBV6-5 to TRBJ2-3; D remains ambiguous. The CDR3 covers 12 residues. Germline loops: CDR1 MNHEY, CDR2 SVGAGI. Trimming shortened V by 4 bases and J by 6 bases, and 8 bases separated the two germline ends. The CDR3 region has the DNA TGTGCCAGCAGTTCCTCCGGGGATACGCAGTATTTT. It yields the protein CASSSSGDTQYF.

The chain uses TRBV12-5 and TRBJ2-7, with 11 nucleotides matching TRBD2. This CDR3 is 18 amino acids long. V lost 0 bases, J lost 2 bases, and 9 bases stayed unmatched. CDR1 is LGHNT, CDR2 FRNRAP, per germline. CDR3 amino acids: CASGLVRTSGSRPYEQYF. The CDR3 nucleotides read TGTGCTAGTGGTTTGGTACGAACTAGCGGGAGTCGCCCCTACGAGCAGTACTTC.

This chain connects TRBV7-2 to TRBJ2-1; D perhaps matches TRBD2 (5 bases). Germline V gives CDR1 SGHTA, CDR2 FQGNSA. There are 13 residues in the CDR3. Trimming cost V 5 bases and J 13 bases, with 18 bases left between them. CDR3 DNA: TGTGCCAGCAGCGCGGCCGTGAGGGTAGGTCAGTTCTTC. Amino acids: CASSAAVRVGQFF.

The chain uses TRBV11-2 and TRBJ1-2, with 9 positions matching TRBD1. Looked up from germline, CDR1 is SGHAT and CDR2 is FQNNGV. The CDR3 contains 16 residues. V was pared by 5 bases and J by 7 bases, with 14 bases of the junction left unmatched. CDR3 nucleotides: TGTGCCAGCAGCACTAGGAGGACAGGGGAATTCGGTGGCTACACCTTC. Translated: CASSTRRTGEFGGYTF.

The chain employs TRBV21-1 and TRBJ2-1; the table gives TRBD2 as D, unverified against the DNA. TRBV21-1 is termed a pseudogene. The length of the CDR3 is 15 residues. The CDR3 loop is CASSIRVQRNNEQFF. For the CDR3, the DNA is TGTGCCAGCAGTATCCGGGTCCAGAGAAACAATGAGCAGTTCTTC.

The V call is TRBV5-1, the J call TRBJ2-3; D remains unclear. The length of the CDR3 is 14 residues. Deletions cut 4 bases from V and 0 bases from J, with 9 bases between. Germline CDR1 is SGHRS and CDR2 is YFSETQ. CDR3 DNA: TGCGCCAGCAGCCAGACGGTTAGCACAGATACGCAGTATTTT. It yields the protein CASSQTVSTDTQYF.

This clone occurred a few times. This sequence joins TRBV10-3 and TRBJ2-5; 8 nucleotides match TRBD2. The CDR3 is made up of 14 amino acids. Germline values: CDR1 ENHRY, CDR2 SYGVKD. With V trimmed by 4 bases and J by 5 bases, 6 bases remained unmatched. In DNA form, the CDR3 reads TGTGCCATCAGTGTTGGGACTAGTGGGGAGACCCAGTACTTC. This gives the protein CAISVGTSGETQYF.

This CDR3 is CASSGTDRSGEQYF. CDR3 DNA: TGCGCCAGCAGCGGAACGGACAGGTCGGGGGAGCAGTACTTC. J is TRBJ2-7 and V is TRBV5-1, with 7 bases lining up with TRBD1. The ends lost 4 bases at V and 7 bases at J; junction bases unmatched: 11. Germline V lookup: CDR1 SGHRS, CDR2 YFSETQ. This CDR3 region has 14 residues.

The chain joins TRBV6-1 to TRBJ1-6; 9 bases match TRBD1. CDR3 length: 16 amino acids. V lost 2 bases to trimming and J lost 5 bases; unmatched junction nucleotides: 4. CDR1 MNHNS and CDR2 SASEGT come from the germline V gene. The CDR3: CASSETRDRDNSPLHF. The CDR3 DNA follows: TGTGCCAGCAGTGAAACCCGGGACAGGGATAATTCACCCCTCCACTTT.

The rearrangement links TRBV2 to TRBJ1-5; D might be TRBD1 (5 bases). Trimming removed 1 base at V and 2 bases at J, with 21 bases between. Germline loops: CDR1 SNHLY, CDR2 FYNNEI. The CDR3 covers 19 residues. The CDR3 sequence: CASSEGLYGAQSGNQPQHF. CDR3 nucleotide sequence: TGTGCCAGCAGTGAAGGTTTATATGGGGCCCAAAGTGGCAATCAGCCCCAGCATTTT.

The genes are TRBV7-2 and TRBJ2-2; the D is unclear. The germline V gene encodes CDR1 SGHTA and CDR2 FQGNSA. The V end lost 2 bases, the J end lost 7 bases, and 5 bases lay between the germline ends. This CDR3 region has 12 residues. Written as DNA, the CDR3 is TGTGCCAGCAGCTTATCATTCGGGGAGCTGTTTTTT. Amino acids: CASSLSFGELFF.

The V gene is TRBV5-4, the J gene TRBJ2-3; D is unresolved. CDR3 length equals 16 residues. Germline loops: CDR1 SGHNT, CDR2 YYREEE (reference sequence). Trimming took 2 bases from V and 2 from J, leaving 15 bases between them. The DNA for the CDR3 is TGTGCCAGCAGCTTATCTCATGGAGACCCCACAGATACGCAGTATTTT. Its protein is CASSLSHGDPTDTQYF.

The rearrangement links TRBV5-1 to TRBJ2-1; a possible D gene is TRBD1 (5 bases). V was shortened by 0 bases and J by 2 bases, with 12 bases between the two germline ends. Germline CDR1 reads SGHRS; CDR2 reads YFSETQ. There are 16 residues in the CDR3. The DNA for the CDR3 is TGCGCCAGCAGCTTGGGAGACAGTTCGGCCTACAATGAGCAGTTCTTC. Encoded protein: CASSLGDSSAYNEQFF.

The chain employs TRBV5-1 and TRBJ1-5, with D possibly matching TRBD1 (5 bases). V was cut by 5 bases and J by 0 bases, with 12 bases left in between. In germline, CDR1 is SGHRS, CDR2 YFSETQ. This CDR3 is 15 amino acids long. The CDR3 DNA follows: TGCGCCAGCAGGGAGACAGCGAATAGCAATCAGCCCCAGCATTTT. It specifies CASRETANSNQPQHF.

The rearrangement joins TRBV7-9 to TRBJ2-3; no clear D. V lost 4 bases to trimming and J lost 4 bases, with 9 bases between them. Germline-derived CDR1 and CDR2 are SEHNR and FQNEAQ (reference sequence). There are 13 residues in the CDR3. The CDR3 here is CASSSLGADTQYF. As DNA, the CDR3 is TGTGCCAGCAGCTCTCTTGGTGCAGATACGCAGTATTTT.